This T cell receptor beta chain was sequenced during a study of blood T cell repertoires in COVID-19. Study-level information: PBMCs, B-cell-depleted T cells, or T cells were the source of the cDNA or gDNA that made up the material.

The study drew participants aged roughly 18 to 89 years from 20 to 30 US areas. Self-reported history from a screening survey and questionnaire set each donor's cohort. Cohort 3 recovered donors had two negative PCRs, clearance, or symptom resolution. The assay was immunoSEQ multiplex PCR, and TCRdb's table has in-frame clones only and misses some. This sample has under 300,000 clones; roughly nine tenths occur once, and the top ten carry 2.4%. Germline V gene data show CDR1 as MNHEY and CDR2 as SVGAGI. The CDR3 extends over 14 amino acids. V lost 8 bases and J lost 1, with 14 bases in between. The sample taken for sequencing was PBMCs or T cells enriched from blood (not recorded which). The chain recombines TRBV6-5 with TRBJ1-1; D unresolved. The sequence was collected from a woman younger than 35 who had recovered from COVID-19. As DNA, the CDR3 is TGTGCCAGCTGCACACGCCCGCCGAACACTGAAGCTTTCTTT. It yields the protein CASCTRPPNTEAFF.